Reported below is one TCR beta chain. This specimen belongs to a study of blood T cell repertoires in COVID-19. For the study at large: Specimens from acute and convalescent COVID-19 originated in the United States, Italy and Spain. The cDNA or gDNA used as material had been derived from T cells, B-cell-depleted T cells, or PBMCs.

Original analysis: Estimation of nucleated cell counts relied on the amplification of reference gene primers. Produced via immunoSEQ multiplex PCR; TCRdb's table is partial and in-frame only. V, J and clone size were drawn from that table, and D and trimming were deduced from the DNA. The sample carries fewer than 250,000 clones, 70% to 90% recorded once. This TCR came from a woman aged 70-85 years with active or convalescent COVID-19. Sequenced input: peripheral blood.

DNA for the CDR3: TGTGCCAGTAGTATGGTTGTGGCCCAAGAGACCCAGTACTTC. This codes for CASSMVVAQETQYF. The chain uses TRBV19 and TRBJ2-5, with no clear D. From germline, CDR1 is LNHDA and CDR2 SQIVND (reference sequence). This CDR3 is built from 14 residues. Trimming pared 3 bases from V and 1 base from J, leaving 9 bases between.